The subject of this entry is one T cell receptor (beta chain). Its antigen is unidentified. Trimming stripped 2 bases from V and 6 bases from J, with 13 bases between. The CDR3 spans 14 residues. Per germline, CDR1 LNHNV and CDR2 YYDKDF (reference sequence). This specimen belongs to a study of beta chain features in type 1 diabetes. Sequenced material consisted of expressed TCRB transcripts (all of the isolated RNA was reverse transcribed). The table came from immunoSEQ multiplex PCR; TCRdb's copy has only in-frame clones and leaves some out. The sample shows roughly 280,000 clones, about 24% of them seen only once. Overall study results and limits: For patients, the naive, central memory and Treg TCRB repertoires appeared more alike than for healthy donors. PCR might pick shorter templates more often, in the same way for patients and controls. Type 1 diabetes patients had fewer VDJ junction insertions and more deletions. Whether TCRB rearrangement is influenced by HLA type was left unresolved in this analysis. In all four CD4+ subsets, TCRB CDR3 length was significantly, moderately reduced in type 1 diabetes.

The TCR originated in a woman under 40 with type 1 diabetes. The rearrangement uses TRBV15 and TRBJ2-5; the D gene is possibly TRBD1 (5 bases). Sequenced input: naive CD4+ T cells from blood. DNA of the CDR3: TGTGCCACCAGCAGACCGGACATACGGCAGACCCAGTACTTC. Protein product: CATSRPDIRQTQYF.